Below, 20 T cell receptor beta chains from the same sample are listed, as sequenced in a study of blood T cell repertoires in COVID-19. The table came from immunoSEQ multiplex PCR; TCRdb's copy has only in-frame clones and leaves some out. This sample has 150,000 or so clones, with 92% found just once. The sequenced sample consisted of peripheral blood. The receptor set was obtained from a man aged 25-45 years with COVID-19, enrolled during active disease.

V and J are TRBV7-2 and TRBJ2-5, with D possibly being TRBD2 (6 bases). The CDR3 runs 16 residues. Trimming took off 5 bases at V and 7 bases at J, with 23 bases between the two ends. Germline CDR1 SGHTA, CDR2 FQGNSA. The CDR3 protein is CASSPGGSGIPGTQYF. CDR3 nucleotide sequence: TGTGCCAGCAGCCCTGGGGGTAGCGGCATCCCGGGGACCCAGTACTTC.

The gene calls are TRBV6-2 or TRBV6-3 and TRBJ2-2, with 7 bases identical to TRBD2. V lost 2 bases, J lost 3 bases, and 9 bases stayed unmatched. This CDR3 has 17 residues. Germline CDR1 and CDR2: MNHEY and SVGEGT. This CDR3 reads CASSYERGGLDTGELFF. In nucleotides, the CDR3 is TGTGCCAGCAGTTACGAGAGGGGAGGGCTCGACACCGGGGAGCTGTTTTTT.

V usage is TRBV7-8 and J usage is TRBJ2-7, with no clear D. Germline V gene data show CDR1 as SGHVS and CDR2 as FQNEAQ. This CDR3 contains 12 residues. V dropped 5 bases and J dropped 3 bases, with 8 bases sitting between them. For the CDR3, the DNA is TGTGCCAGCAGCGCGGTATACTACGAGCAGTACTTC. Translated: CASSAVYYEQYF.

V and J are TRBV2 and TRBJ2-3; the match to TRBD2 covers 12 bases. Germline values: CDR1 SNHLY, CDR2 FYNNEI. V lost 6 bases to trimming and J lost 8 bases; unmatched junction nucleotides: 9. The CDR3 covers 15 residues. The CDR3 is CASRPRTSGVGTQYF. DNA for the CDR3: TGTGCCAGCAGACCTCGGACTAGCGGGGTGGGTACGCAGTATTTT.

The chain employs TRBV14 and TRBJ2-3, with a tentative D call TRBD2 (6 bases). The CDR3 spans 14 residues. CDR1 is SGHDN and CDR2 is FVKESK in the germline V gene. V was pared by 2 bases and J by 8 bases, with 14 bases between. This CDR3 is CASSQSSGSGTQYF. CDR3 sequence (DNA): TGTGCCAGCAGCCAAAGTAGCGGTTCCGGTACGCAGTATTTT.

The rearrangement joins TRBV6-2 or TRBV6-3 to TRBJ1-5; 9 nucleotides line up with TRBD1. Germline-derived CDR1 and CDR2 are MNHEY and SVGEGT. The CDR3 loop spans 15 amino acids. V shed 2 bases and J 5 bases; nucleotides not matched to a gene: 4. DNA of the CDR3: TGTGCCAGCAGTTACGGGGGACAGGGTTATCAGCCCCAGCATTTT. Its translation is CASSYGGQGYQPQHF.

The chain employs TRBV11-2 and TRBJ1-4; 10 positions match TRBD1. The V gene's germline CDR1 is SGHAT and CDR2 FQNNGV. V lost 1 base and J lost 1; bases outside the gene matches: 3. The CDR3 has 17 amino acids. CDR3 coding DNA: TGTGCCAGCAGCTTAGGGACAGGGGGGTTAACTAATGAAAAACTGTTTTTT. Translating it yields CASSLGTGGLTNEKLFF.

The chain recombines TRBV7-8 with TRBJ1-1, with D possibly matching TRBD1 (5 bases). The ends were cut back, 8 bases at V and 7 bases at J, with 11 bases in the middle. This CDR3 comprises 11 residues. Germline loops: CDR1 SGHVS, CDR2 FQNEAQ. The CDR3 bases are TGTGCCAGCTCCACGGGGGGTGAAGCTTTCTTT. Translating gives CASSTGGEAFF. Full variable domain (outside the CDR3, taken from reference TRBV7-8 and TRBJ1-1): GAGVSQSPRYKVAKRGQDVALRCDPISGHVSLFWYQQALGQGPEFLTYFQNEAQLDKSGLPSDRFFAERPEGSVSTLKIQRTQQEDSAVYLCASSTGGEAFFGQGTRLTVV.

The rearrangement joins TRBV14 to TRBJ2-5; a possible D gene is TRBD2 (6 bases). CDR1 is SGHDN and CDR2 is FVKESK in the germline V gene. The CDR3 totals 16 residues. The V end lost 3 bases, the J end lost 5 bases, and 19 bases lay between the germline ends. Here the CDR3 reads CASSHWDFGGGETQYF. For the CDR3, the DNA is TGTGCCAGCAGCCACTGGGACTTCGGCGGAGGCGAGACCCAGTACTTC. Complete variable domain (other parts from reference TRBV14 and TRBJ2-5): EAGVTQFPSHSVIEKGQTVTLRCDPISGHDNLYWYRRVMGKEIKFLLHFVKESKQDESGMPNNRFLAERTGGTYSTLKVQPAELEDSGVYFCASSHWDFGGGETQYFGPGTRLLVL.

This chain connects TRBV7-2 to TRBJ1-1, with TRBD1 matching 9 bases. The CDR3 is made up of 15 amino acids. The germline CDR1 and CDR2 sequences are SGHTA and FQGNSA. Unmatched junction bases numbered 8, after V lost 4 bases and J lost 5 bases. CDR3 loop: CASSYSTGGWTEAFF. The CDR3 bases are TGTGCCAGCAGCTACTCGACAGGGGGTTGGACTGAAGCTTTCTTT.

The gene calls are TRBV9 and TRBJ1-3; 7 bases map to TRBD1. CDR3 size: 16 residues. V shed 2 bases and J 7 bases; nucleotides not matched to a gene: 12. The germline CDR1 and CDR2 sequences are SGDLS and YYNGEE. DNA of the CDR3: TGTGCCAGCAGCGTCTACGACAGGGAGGTTTGGAACACCATATATTTT. Its protein product is CASSVYDREVWNTIYF.

The CDR3 DNA sequence: TGTGCCAGCAGCTTGAAGCCGTCCACTGAAGCTTTCTTT. This gives the protein CASSLKPSTEAFF. The chain joins TRBV5-6 to TRBJ1-1; D is unclear. The germline gives CDR1 SGHDT, CDR2 YYEEEE. Trimming removed 1 base at V and 4 bases at J, with 8 bases between. This CDR3 comprises 13 residues.

The V gene is TRBV6-5, the J gene TRBJ2-3; D is undetermined. This CDR3 comprises 12 residues. V lost 4 bases and J lost 7, with 9 bases in between. CDR1 and CDR2 from the germline V gene are MNHEY and SVGAGI. CDR3 DNA: TGTGCCAGCAGTTCCTCGGGCTATACGCAGTATTTT. Protein: CASSSSGYTQYF.

This rearrangement joins TRBV28 to TRBJ2-1; perhaps TRBD2 as D (6 bases). Germline V gives CDR1 MDHEN, CDR2 SYDVKM. The V gene lost 7 bases and the J gene lost 3 bases, with 13 bases spanning the gap. This CDR3 has 14 amino acids. The CDR3 sequence: CASNRGSGYNEQFF. The CDR3 DNA follows: TGTGCCAGCAATCGGGGGTCAGGCTACAATGAGCAGTTCTTC.

The genes are TRBV18 and TRBJ2-3, with D perhaps TRBD2 (6 bases). Between the trimmed V and J ends, which lost 3 bases and 4 bases, there was a span of 8 bases. The germline gives CDR1 KGHSH, CDR2 LQKENI. This CDR3 has 13 amino acids. CDR3 sequence: CASSPGGADTQYF. Here the CDR3 DNA reads TGTGCCAGCTCACCGGGGGGAGCAGATACGCAGTATTTT.

The V call is TRBV19, the J call TRBJ1-5; D is ambiguous. Germline-derived CDR1 and CDR2 are LNHDA and SQIVND (reference sequence). Trimming shortened V by 3 bases and J by 4 bases, and 10 bases separated the two germline ends. The CDR3 runs to 14 residues. The CDR3 DNA is TGTGCCAGTAGTATGAGGCGAGGGAATCAGCCCCAGCATTTT. Amino acid sequence: CASSMRRGNQPQHF.

The J gene is TRBJ1-3, the V gene TRBV7-6; TRBD1 matches at 7 bases. The germline gives CDR1 SGHVS, CDR2 FNYEAQ. The CDR3 is 17 residues long. The V gene end was trimmed by 1 base and the J gene end by 0 bases; junction bases not matched to a gene: 6. CDR3: CASSLGGQMSSGNTIYF. CDR3 sequence (DNA): TGTGCCAGCAGCTTAGGGGGACAGATGAGCTCTGGAAACACCATATATTTT.

This chain uses TRBV28 with TRBJ1-2; perhaps TRBD1 as D (6 bases). The germline gives CDR1 MDHEN, CDR2 SYDVKM. CDR3 length equals 14 residues. V shed 8 bases and J shed 4 bases, with 17 bases lying between them. The CDR3 loop is CASDYRVRGYGYTF. The CDR3 DNA sequence: TGTGCCAGCGATTACAGGGTACGTGGCTATGGCTACACCTTC.

On this clone: Other DNA sequences from this sample encode an identical CDR3 as well. The V call is TRBV18, the J call TRBJ2-1; 9 bases are a match to TRBD2. Per germline, CDR1 KGHSH and CDR2 LQKENI. After removal of 3 bases from V and 8 bases from J, the junction contained 8 bases not matched to a gene. The CDR3 is made up of 15 amino acids. The CDR3 nucleotides read TGTGCCAGCTCACCTGGAGCGGGGGGACGGGATGAGCAGTTCTTC. This codes for CASSPGAGGRDEQFF.

The chain couples TRBV28 to TRBJ2-7; 9 positions agree with TRBD1. The CDR3 is 16 residues long. Trimming at V came to 4 bases and at J to 4 bases, leaving 11 bases not matched to a gene. From germline, CDR1 is MDHEN and CDR2 SYDVKM. As DNA, the CDR3 is TGTGCCAGCAGTTCCATACTGGGACAGGGAGAATACGAGCAGTACTTC. Translation: CASSSILGQGEYEQYF.